This entry features one T cell receptor beta chain sequence. The CDR3 loop spans 11 amino acids. Germline-derived CDR1 and CDR2 are SQVTM and ANQGSEA. V was cut by 4 bases and J by 4 bases, with 7 bases left in between. Assay: immunoSEQ multiplex PCR; the TCRdb copy retains only in-frame clones and omits some. The sample contains just over 2,000,000 clones, 85% to 95% of which appear only once. These data belong to a study of shared clonotypes between healthy human individuals. All participating donors were Caucasian adults from Nashville, Tennessee. This chain links TRBV29-1 with TRBJ1-2; D remains unclear. The clonotype comes from a man younger than 35 in good health. Sequencing used naive CD4+ T cells sorted from blood. Specified subset: CD45RA+ positively selected. CDR3 sequence: CSVVHPYGYTF. The CDR3 DNA reads TGCAGCGTTGTACATCCCTATGGCTACACCTTC.